The 17 T cell receptor beta chains below come from one sample, sequenced in a study of T cell repertoires and HLA-DP antigens (dated by TCRdb to between 2018 and 2020). No cognate antigen is known for these TCRs. Library method: the immunoSEQ multiplex PCR assay. Not all clones reach the TCRdb copy of this immuneACCESS table, which keeps in-frame sequences only. Checked studies attribute under half of the gap to unresolved V genes and leave the rest unexplained. Here the sample has about 73,000 clones; around three quarters occur a single time. The ten largest clones take up roughly 1.4% of the sample. The sequenced sample was CD4+ T cells from PBMCs. These receptors all stem from a man aged 55 to 70 in good health and CMV-seronegative.

The V and J genes are TRBV6-1 and TRBJ1-1; D is ambiguous. The length of the CDR3 is 11 residues. V lost 2 bases to trimming and J lost 10 bases, with 8 bases between them. CDR1 is MNHNS and CDR2 is SASEGT in the germline V gene. The CDR3 protein is CASSETAGAFF. CDR3 DNA sequence: TGTGCCAGCAGTGAAACGGCAGGAGCTTTCTTT.

To note about this clone: A much larger clone lies one base from this, so it may be a read error. The same CDR3 also results from other DNA sequences found in this sample. CDR3 coding DNA: TGTGCCAGTAGTCGACAGGGGAACTATGGCTACACCTTC. Translating it yields CASSRQGNYGYTF. The rearrangement uses TRBV19 and TRBJ1-2; 8 bases agree with TRBD1. Germline V lookup: CDR1 LNHDA, CDR2 SQIVND (reference sequence). CDR3 length: 13 residues. Trimming removed 5 bases from V and 2 bases from J; junction bases left unmatched: 1.

This sequence joins TRBV13 and TRBJ1-1; no clear D gene. V gave up 0 bases and J gave up 1 base, with 6 bases separating them. CDR1 PRHDT and CDR2 FYEKMQ come from the germline V gene (reference sequence). This CDR3 is built from 14 residues. The CDR3 coding sequence is TGTGCCAGCAGCTTAGGTTACGGGAACACTGAAGCTTTCTTT. As protein: CASSLGYGNTEAFF.

This sequence joins TRBV29-1 and TRBJ2-7; TRBD1 or TRBD2 may be the D gene (5 bases each). This CDR3 is 15 amino acids long. Germline CDR1 is SQVTM and CDR2 is ANQGSEA. Trimming stripped 2 bases from V and 2 bases from J, with 16 bases between. CDR3 loop: CSVEPPRDRTYEQYV. DNA of the CDR3: TGCAGCGTTGAACCCCCCCGGGACCGCACCTACGAGCAGTACGTC.

V usage is TRBV28 and J usage is TRBJ1-5; D may be TRBD1 (5 bases). The V end was cut by 6 bases, the J end by 2 bases, with 11 bases between. The CDR3 consists of 14 residues. CDR1 MDHEN and CDR2 SYDVKM come from the germline V gene. CDR3 residues: CASRIMGGNQPQHF. CDR3 DNA: TGTGCCAGCAGGATCATGGGGGGCAATCAGCCCCAGCATTTT.

The rearrangement joins TRBV6-1 to TRBJ1-1, with 8 bases that match TRBD1. The ends lost 5 bases at V and 1 base at J; junction bases unmatched: 3. The CDR3 spans 14 residues. Germline V gene data show CDR1 as MNHNS and CDR2 as SASEGT. CDR3 region: CASSWDRKNTEAFF. The CDR3 nucleotides read TGTGCCAGCAGTTGGGACAGGAAGAACACTGAAGCTTTCTTT.

The V and J genes are TRBV27 and TRBJ1-1, with D tentatively TRBD1 (5 bases). The germline V gene encodes CDR1 MNHEY and CDR2 SMNVEV (reference sequence). The CDR3 has 12 amino acids. Trimming removed 6 bases at V and 5 bases at J, with 10 bases between. In nucleotides, the CDR3 is TGTGCCAGCAGCCGGTGGGGGACTGAAGCTTTCTTT. Its protein is CASSRWGTEAFF.

The J gene is TRBJ2-3, the V gene TRBV2, with D unresolved. The germline gives CDR1 SNHLY, CDR2 FYNNEI. Trimming took 3 bases from V and 3 from J, leaving 13 bases between them. This CDR3 has 15 amino acids. The CDR3 spells CASSDLWIRTDTQYF. In nucleotides, the CDR3 is TGTGCCAGCAGTGATCTCTGGATCAGGACAGATACGCAGTATTTT.

This clone occurred a few times. The V and J genes are TRBV6-4 and TRBJ2-1, with a tentative D call TRBD2 (6 bases). Germline lookup yields CDR1 MRHNA and CDR2 SNTAGT. The CDR3 totals 18 residues. Deletions cut 1 base from V and 5 bases from J, with 21 bases between. The CDR3, as DNA: TGTGCCAGCAGTGACTACCCCCCCCGGACTATTGCTAACAATGAGCAGTTCTTC. The encoded protein is CASSDYPPRTIANNEQFF.

The chain has TRBV9 and TRBJ2-5; TRBD1 matches 7 bases. The CDR3 spans 15 residues. Germline CDR1 and CDR2: SGDLS and YYNGEE. The trim removed 3 bases at V and 2 bases at J, leaving 7 bases unmatched. DNA for the CDR3: TGTGCCAGCAGCGCAGGGCTGGGACAGCAAGAGACCCAGTACTTC. This sequence encodes CASSAGLGQQETQYF.

This clone came up a few times. The genes are TRBV6-5 and TRBJ2-7; TRBD1 matches at 11 bases. The V gene's germline CDR1 is MNHEY and CDR2 SVGAGI. The CDR3 length is 14 residues. The V gene end was trimmed by 5 bases and the J gene end by 6 bases; junction bases not matched to a gene: 6. The CDR3, as DNA: TGTGCCAGCAGTGGCCGGGACAGGGGGGCCGAGCAGTACTTC. This gives the protein CASSGRDRGAEQYF.

V gene TRBV5-1 combines with J gene TRBJ2-3, with unresolved D. The V gene lost 0 bases and the J gene lost 2 bases, with 10 bases spanning the gap. CDR1 and CDR2 from the germline V gene are SGHRS and YFSETQ. The CDR3 contains 15 residues. CDR3 loop: CASSLAAFLTDTQYF. CDR3 bases: TGCGCCAGCAGCTTGGCGGCCTTCCTCACAGATACGCAGTATTTT.

The gene calls are TRBV9 and TRBJ1-2, with D possibly matching TRBD1 (6 bases). Deletions cut 7 bases from V and 2 bases from J, with 15 bases between. Germline-derived CDR1 and CDR2 are SGDLS and YYNGEE. The CDR3 consists of 14 residues. The CDR3 sequence: CASSRAQGNYGYTF. CDR3 in DNA: TGTGCCAGCTCGCGAGCGCAGGGGAACTATGGCTACACCTTC.

The chain recombines TRBV19 with TRBJ1-4; no reliable D call. The CDR3 is 12 residues long. The V end lost 3 bases, the J end lost 4 bases, and 3 bases lay between the germline ends. Germline CDR1 LNHDA, CDR2 SQIVND (reference sequence). CDR3 in amino acids: CASSMNNEKLFF. The CDR3 DNA reads as TGTGCCAGTAGTATGAATAATGAAAAACTGTTTTTT.

The V and J genes are TRBV28 and TRBJ1-5; D may be TRBD1 (6 bases). The CDR3 is 15 amino acids. V lost 6 bases and J lost 6, with 18 bases in between. The germline CDR1 and CDR2 sequences are MDHEN and SYDVKM. The CDR3 bases are TGTGCCAGCAGACCCCCGGGGGCGATAGTTCAGCCCCAGCATTTT. This encodes CASRPPGAIVQPQHF. Filled out from reference TRBV28 and TRBJ1-5, the complete variable domain reads DVKVTQSSRYLVKRTGEKVFLECVQDMDHENMFWYRQDPGLGLRLIYFSYDVKMKEKGDIPEGYSVSREKKERFSLILESASTNQTSMYLCASRPPGAIVQPQHFGDGTRLSIL.

V is TRBV2 and J is TRBJ1-5; no clear D gene. CDR3 length: 12 residues. V lost 6 bases and J 10 bases, leaving 13 bases between the germline ends. CDR1 SNHLY and CDR2 FYNNEI come from the germline V gene. The DNA of the CDR3 is TGTGCCAGCAGGGCTACCGGTTTTCCCCAGCATTTT. Protein: CASRATGFPQHF.

This clone was recorded once. This rearrangement joins TRBV6-6 to TRBJ1-1; possibly TRBD1 for D (5 bases). Germline V gene sequence: CDR1 MNHNY, CDR2 SVGAGI (reference sequence). Trimming took 6 bases from V and 0 from J, leaving 14 bases between them. The CDR3 length is 15 residues. The CDR3 loop is CASSRFGAMNTEAFF. In nucleotides, the CDR3 is TGTGCCAGCAGCAGATTTGGGGCCATGAACACTGAAGCTTTCTTT.